One sample yielded the 12 T cell receptor beta chains listed below, sequenced in a study of CD8+CD57+ T cells in acquired aplastic anemia. The study profiled TCR beta VDJ and CDR3 using genomic DNA as template. TCRdb re-called the reads through MiXCR, storing one row per CDR3 protein. The repertoire holds roughly 420,000 distinct CDR3 sequences, 55% to 75% seen once, with 4% in the top ten. The sample comprised sorted CD4+, CD8+, or CD8+CD57+ T cells (not recorded which) from PBMCs. All receptors come from a human donor in good health, serving as a control.

V usage is TRBV11-2 and J usage is TRBJ2-1; 8 bases are shared with TRBD1. Germline CDR1 is SGHAT and CDR2 is FQNNGV. There are 17 residues in the CDR3. Germline trimming cut 6 bases from V and 0 bases from J; bases unmatched to any gene: 10. As DNA, the CDR3 is TGTGCCAGCAGGAGGACAGGGACCCTGGTCTCCTACAATGAGCAGTTCTTC. This gives the protein CASRRTGTLVSYNEQFF.

The CDR3 loop reads CAISEAASGGQYF. Here the CDR3 DNA reads TGTGCCATCAGTGAAGCTGCTAGCGGGGGGCAGTATTTT. This sequence joins TRBV7-9 and TRBJ2-3; 10 bases are shared with TRBD2. The CDR3 is made up of 13 amino acids. The trim removed 10 bases at V and 11 bases at J, leaving 12 bases unmatched. Germline assignment: CDR1 SEHNR and CDR2 FQNEAQ (reference sequence).

With regard to this clonotype: In this CDR3 the conserved last residue, phenylalanine or tryptophan, is missing, so a read error is likely. This sequence joins TRBV2 and TRBJ1-1; D unresolved. V was clipped by 8 bases and J by 1 base, with 14 bases between them. Germline CDR1 is SNHLY and CDR2 is FYNNEI. This CDR3 is 14 amino acids long. The DNA of the CDR3 is TGTGCCAGCGGCGGGCGGGCAGCGAACACTGAAGCTTTCTGT. It encodes CASGGRAANTEAFC.

Notes on this clonotype: This may stem from a read error, because a much larger clone lies one nucleotide away. The chain carries TRBV7-2 and TRBJ1-1; the D is unclear. Trimming stripped 7 bases from V and 1 base from J, with 16 bases between. CDR1 and CDR2 (germline): SGHTA, FQGNSA. This CDR3 region has 15 residues. CDR3 amino acids: CASIHVPRSNTEAFF. The CDR3 bases are TGTGCCAGCATTCATGTTCCCCGTTCGAACACTGAAGCTTTCTTT.

This clonotype was counted only a few times. The V gene is TRBV11-1, the J gene TRBJ2-3; TRBD1 is a possible D gene (7 bases). Germline CDR1 is SGHAT and CDR2 is FQDESV (reference sequence). The CDR3 runs to 15 residues. Between the trimmed V and J ends, which lost 5 bases and 0 bases, there was a span of 12 bases. The CDR3 sequence is CASSAGGPSTDTQYF. DNA of the CDR3: TGTGCCAGCAGCGCAGGGGGGCCCAGCACAGATACGCAGTATTTT.

Only a few counts were recorded for this clonotype. The chain joins TRBV5-8 to TRBJ1-2; D ambiguous. V was pared by 0 bases and J by 5 bases, with 14 bases between. CDR1 SGHTS and CDR2 YDEGEE come from the germline V gene. There are 15 residues in the CDR3. CDR3: CASSLVVGAGYGYTF. The CDR3, as DNA: TGTGCCAGCAGCTTGGTCGTGGGCGCGGGGTATGGCTACACCTTC.

On this clonotype itself: The junction differs from germline at one of its ends, possibly a read error. The CDR3 region is CASSTEQATHQKQSF. The CDR3, as DNA: TGTGCCAGTAGCACCGAACAGGCAACTCATCAAAAGCAGTCTTTT. The chain has TRBV19 and TRBJ1-4; tentative D call: TRBD1 (5 bases). In germline, CDR1 is LNHDA, CDR2 SQIVND (reference sequence). The CDR3 sequence is 15 residues long.

The gene calls are TRBV7-9 and TRBJ2-7; the D gene could be TRBD1 or TRBD2 (6 bases each). The CDR3 is 15 residues long. Trimming pared 5 bases from V and 13 bases from J, leaving 27 bases between. The germline gives CDR1 SEHNR, CDR2 FQNEAQ (reference sequence). The CDR3 DNA reads as TGTGCCAGCAGCCCAAGGTCGGGGGCAGGCCACCCCTCCTACTTC. This encodes CASSPRSGAGHPSYF.

This clonotype was seen just once. This rearrangement joins TRBV7-6 to TRBJ2-7; the match to TRBD2 covers 9 bases. The J segment lost 6 bases and the V segment lost 4 bases, leaving 13 bases of the junction unmatched. This CDR3 contains 16 residues. CDR1 is SGHVS, CDR2 FNYEAQ, per germline. The CDR3 DNA follows: TGTGCCAGCAGCTCACTCAGTAGAGCGGGGGGAAGCGAGCAGTACTTC. Translation: CASSSLSRAGGSEQYF.

The chain has TRBV11-2 and TRBJ1-2; unclear D gene. Germline CDR1 reads SGHAT; CDR2 reads FQNNGV. V lost 5 bases and J lost 8, with 18 bases in between. The CDR3 sequence is 14 residues long. The CDR3 region has the DNA TGTGCCAGCAGCAGAGGTTGTAGCCTATGGGGCTACACCTTC. Translation: CASSRGCSLWGYTF. Variable domain in full (rest from reference TRBV11-2 and TRBJ1-2): EAGVAQSPRYKIIEKRQSVAFWCNPISGHATLYWYQQILGQGPKLLIQFQNNGVVDDSQLPKDRFSAERLKGVDSTLKIQPAKLEDSAVYLCASSRGCSLWGYTFGSGTRLTVV.

For this clonotype: The CDR3 does not close with the conserved phenylalanine or tryptophan, likely indicating a read error. The DNA is left out, because the CDR3 cannot be placed on it with certainty; the CDR3 is given as TCRdb lists it. The V call is TRBV9, the J call TRBJ2-1; the table's TRBD1 call for D was not verified on the DNA. The CDR3 extends over 13 residues, inclusive of both ends. Germline loops: CDR1 SGDLS, CDR2 YYNGEE. The CDR3 reads CASSTSGTGYTFV.

The chain recombines TRBV7-3 with TRBJ2-1; D remains ambiguous. The V end was cut by 7 bases, the J end by 5 bases, with 12 bases between. CDR1 and CDR2 (germline): SGHTA, FQGTGA. The CDR3 is 13 amino acids. In DNA form, the CDR3 reads TGTGCCAGCACCGGAAGGCCGGACAATGAGCAGTTCTTC. Its translation is CASTGRPDNEQFF.